This T cell receptor (beta chain) stems from a study of somatic mutations in cytotoxic T cells in rheumatoid arthritis. Whole-study context: Among the T-cell populations stained with V beta antibodies, some were separated by flow sorting at nearly 100% purity, including V beta1+ cells whose TCRB was sequenced. General observations from the study: Levels of CD8+ T-cell clonality in rheumatoid arthritis patients were statistically indistinguishable from those seen in age-matched healthy controls, with no significant difference. Of under 85 patients, 7 to 9 had a largest CD8+ clone that exceeded 20% of CD8+ cells. Rising age went with increasing CD8+ clonality in rheumatoid arthritis patients; healthy controls showed no such increase.

Profiling relied on immunoSEQ multiplex PCR, and the TCRdb table lists in-frame clones only, not all of them. The profile covers 8,000 to 10,000 clones, with roughly 73% appearing a single time and roughly 4.9% taken by the ten largest. Turning to this clone: Its target is unknown.

The TCR comes from an adult with rheumatoid arthritis. The source material was CD8+ T cells sorted from blood.

The CDR3 DNA reads as TGTGCCAGCAGTCACAGGGGATTGGGGTCCTACGAGCAGTACTTC. Residues: CASSHRGLGSYEQYF. V usage is TRBV25-1 and J usage is TRBJ2-7; 7 nucleotides agree with TRBD1. Germline lookup yields CDR1 MGHDK and CDR2 SYGVNS. V was clipped by 5 bases and J by 1 base; unmatched bases: 8. This CDR3 comprises 15 residues.